This T cell receptor beta chain stems from a study of control samples from healthy donors and cancer patients. The table came from immunoSEQ multiplex PCR; TCRdb's copy has only in-frame clones and leaves some out. The repertoire holds roughly 170,000 clones, more than 85% seen once, with 2% in the top ten. CDR3 length: 12 amino acids. This clonotype originated in a woman in her forties in good health. The chain recombines TRBV1 with TRBJ1-5. TRBV1 is marked as a pseudogene. The sequenced material came from blood. The CDR3 nucleotides read TGCACCAGCAGCGACAGCAATCAGCCCCAGCATTTT. This codes for CTSSDSNQPQHF.